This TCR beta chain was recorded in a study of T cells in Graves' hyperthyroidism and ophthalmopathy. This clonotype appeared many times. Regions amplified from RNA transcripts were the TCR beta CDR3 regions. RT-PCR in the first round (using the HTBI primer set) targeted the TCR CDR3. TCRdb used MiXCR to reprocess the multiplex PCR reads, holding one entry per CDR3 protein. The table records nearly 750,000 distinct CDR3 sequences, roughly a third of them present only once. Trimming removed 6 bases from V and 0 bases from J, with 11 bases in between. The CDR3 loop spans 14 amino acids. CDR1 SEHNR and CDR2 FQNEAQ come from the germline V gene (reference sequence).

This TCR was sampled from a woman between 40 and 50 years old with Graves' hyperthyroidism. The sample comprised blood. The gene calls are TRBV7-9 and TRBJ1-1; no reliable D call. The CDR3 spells CASRVGLMNTEAFF. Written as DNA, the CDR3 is TGTGCCAGCAGGGTCGGACTTATGAACACTGAAGCTTTCTTT.